Listed below are T cell receptor beta chains from one sample, sequenced in a study of T cell responses to AZD1222 COVID-19 vaccine. The table came from immunoSEQ multiplex PCR; TCRdb's copy has only in-frame clones and leaves some out. The sample carries approximately 94,000 clones, roughly nine tenths recorded once. This specimen consisted of peripheral blood, obtained on day 0 of AZD1222 vaccination. The receptors stem from an adult in good health. Each CDR3 is given with its conserved first and last residue. The order of the fields is V gene, clone size, CDR3 length, CDR3 protein. The size of a clone is reported for some rows only, either as once, few or many, or as a class for expanded clones.

v_gene: TRBV6-1; abundance: .; len: 16; CDR3aa: CASSEASGEGTGELFF
v_gene: TRBV6-5; abundance: .; len: 14; CDR3aa: CASSPGQISYEQYF
v_gene: TRBV7-2; abundance: .; len: 16; CDR3aa: CASSSIRGDSPLEQFF
v_gene: TRBV19; abundance: medium-sized; len: 13; CDR3aa: CASSIGRNTEAFF
v_gene: TRBV19; abundance: .; len: 15; CDR3aa: CASSVPGQNYNEQFF
v_gene: TRBV4-2; abundance: few; len: 21; CDR3aa: CASSQPGRGLAGGGAKNIQYF
v_gene: TRBV7-2; abundance: few; len: 13; CDR3aa: CASSFFGANVLTF
v_gene: TRBV7-9; abundance: .; len: 14; CDR3aa: CASTPRGQGYEQYF
v_gene: TRBV6-2/TRBV6-3; abundance: .; len: 15; CDR3aa: CASSYRGSGANVLTF
v_gene: TRBV3-1/TRBV3-2; abundance: once; len: 13; CDR3aa: CASSQNSGVQAFF
v_gene: TRBV7-7; abundance: .; len: 15; CDR3aa: CASSSGTSGRNEQFF
v_gene: TRBV19; abundance: .; len: 16; CDR3aa: CASSTYGTVWGEKLFF
v_gene: TRBV10-3; abundance: .; len: 13; CDR3aa: CASTREPYNEQFF
v_gene: TRBV4-3; abundance: .; len: 18; CDR3aa: CASSQEPPPGIAGNTIYF
v_gene: TRBV11-3; abundance: .; len: 15; CDR3aa: CASSFGPQSSYEQYF
v_gene: TRBV6-2/TRBV6-3; abundance: .; len: 14; CDR3aa: CASSTQGGNQPQHF
v_gene: TRBV9; abundance: .; len: 15; CDR3aa: CASSVAGLGTDTQYF
v_gene: TRBV5-4; abundance: .; len: 16; CDR3aa: CASSPKGGMSHYEQYF
v_gene: TRBV2; abundance: .; len: 14; CDR3aa: CASRTGPTNSPLHF
v_gene: TRBV4-3; abundance: .; len: 15; CDR3aa: CASSQERVATGELFF
v_gene: TRBV6-1; abundance: .; len: 14; CDR3aa: CASSEIAGVGEQFF
v_gene: TRBV29-1; abundance: .; len: 14; CDR3aa: CSASRDRVSDEQFF